The T cell receptor (beta chain) under discussion was sequenced for a study of human T cells and chemical hapten exposure. Study background: The patients were mostly female; they had alopecia areata, totalis or universalis. Whole-study results and caveats: TCRs at high frequency, those above 1 in 1000, did not change with DPC sensitization.

Time point indicated: patch test 3, about 24 weeks after DPC sensitization. As for treatment: therapeutic diphenylcyclopropenone sensitization with weekly scalp DPC. This clonotype was seen more than once but under ten times. Its antigen is not identified. The V gene's germline CDR1 is SGHRS and CDR2 YFSETQ. Trimming at V came to 3 bases and at J to 2 bases, leaving 2 bases not matched to a gene. The CDR3 loop spans 15 amino acids. The library tagged each cDNA molecule with unique molecular identifiers. Original data processing: 95,638 TCRs per sample was the median, with a range of about 20,000 to 750,000. Using its own MiXCR run on the RACE reads, TCRdb lists one record per CDR3 protein. What appears here as the V and J calls and clone size reflects TCRdb's work, not the paper's. This table has around 150,000 distinct CDR3 sequences, 28% appearing once.

This specimen consisted of whole blood, obtained in connection with sensitization to the hapten diphenylcyclopropenone (DPC). The clonotype comes from a woman aged 18 to 35 with alopecia areata. Some clones in this sample may be carry-over from other donors' samples. The chain couples TRBV5-1 to TRBJ2-3; 11 bases match TRBD2. The CDR3 bases are TGCGCCAGCAGCTCTAGCGGGGGGTCCACAGATACGCAGTATTTT. This sequence encodes CASSSSGGSTDTQYF.